This T cell receptor beta chain emerged from a study of PD-L1 blockade in urothelial cancer. Across the whole study: At 3 weeks after treatment start (second dose) and again at 6 weeks, blood was analyzed.

The V segment lost 0 bases and the J segment 4 bases; nucleotides outside the gene matches: 5. This CDR3 comprises 15 residues. Germline assignment: CDR1 SEHNR and CDR2 FQNEAQ (reference sequence). The diagnosis in patients was locally advanced or metastatic urothelial carcinoma. Clones were read by immunoSEQ multiplex PCR, and TCRdb kept only the in-frame ones, dropping some. The data hold 60,000 or so clones, with over 75% observed a single time. The sample here was PBMCs, taken around atezolizumab (anti-PD-L1) treatment. This sequence was found in a man aged 65-85 years with urothelial cancer. The rearrangement uses TRBV7-9 and TRBJ1-2; 7 nucleotides line up with TRBD1. This CDR3 is CASSLAAGGGYGYTF. In nucleotides, the CDR3 is TGTGCCAGCAGCTTAGCGGCAGGGGGAGGCTATGGCTACACCTTC.